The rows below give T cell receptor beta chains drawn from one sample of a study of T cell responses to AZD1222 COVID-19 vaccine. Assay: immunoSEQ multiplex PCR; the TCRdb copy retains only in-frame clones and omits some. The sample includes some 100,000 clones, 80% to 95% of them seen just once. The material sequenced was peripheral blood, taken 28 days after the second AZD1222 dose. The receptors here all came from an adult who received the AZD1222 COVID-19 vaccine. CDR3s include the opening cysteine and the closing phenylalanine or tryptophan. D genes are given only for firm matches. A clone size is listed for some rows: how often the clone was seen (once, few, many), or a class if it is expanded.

CDR3: CASSLKGGRTQETQYF
DNA: TGTGCCAGCAGCTTAAAGGGTGGGCGGACCCAAGAGACCCAGTACTTC
V: TRBV7-3
length: 16
D: -
size: once
J: TRBJ2-5

CDR3: CASTKDRWNTEAFF
DNA: TGTGCCAGCACCAAGGACAGGTGGAACACTGAAGCTTTCTTT
V: TRBV11-3
length: 14
D: TRBD1
size: -
J: TRBJ1-1

CDR3: CASSIVDTEAFF
DNA: TGTGCCAGCAGCATAGTGGACACTGAAGCTTTCTTT
V: TRBV28
length: 12
D: -
size: -
J: TRBJ1-1

CDR3: CASSYKPGGNQPQHF
DNA: TGTGCCAGCAGTTACAAGCCAGGAGGAAATCAGCCCCAGCATTTT
V: TRBV6-5
length: 15
D: -
size: -
J: TRBJ1-5

CDR3: CASSLSTGSNYGYTF
DNA: TGTGCCAGCAGTTTATCGACAGGTAGTAACTATGGCTACACCTTC
V: TRBV27
length: 15
D: -
size: -
J: TRBJ1-2

CDR3: CASTARGQGLGRTGNTIYF
DNA: TGTGCCAGCACCGCACGGGGGCAGGGCCTGGGCCGCACTGGAAACACCATATATTTT
V: TRBV28
length: 19
D: -
size: -
J: TRBJ1-3

CDR3: CASRAGLAGGPANTGELFF
DNA: TGTGCCAGCAGGGCGGGACTAGCGGGGGGGCCTGCGAACACCGGGGAGCTGTTTTTT
V: TRBV2
length: 19
D: TRBD2
size: -
J: TRBJ2-2

CDR3: CASRLTHGGTEAFF
DNA: TGTGCCAGCAGGCTGACCCACGGGGGCACTGAAGCTTTCTTT
V: TRBV28
length: 14
D: -
size: -
J: TRBJ1-1

CDR3: CASSEGAGEVFGYTF
DNA: TGTGCCAGCAGTGAAGGCGCAGGGGAAGTTTTCGGCTACACCTTC
V: TRBV6-1
length: 15
D: -
size: -
J: TRBJ1-2

CDR3: CASRPDYNEQFF
DNA: TGTGCCAGCAGGCCGGATTACAATGAGCAGTTCTTC
V: TRBV2
length: 12
D: -
size: -
J: TRBJ2-1

CDR3: CASSEGGYNEQFF
DNA: TGTGCCAGCAGTGAAGGGGGTTACAATGAGCAGTTCTTC
V: TRBV25-1
length: 13
D: -
size: once
J: TRBJ2-1

CDR3: CASTEWGSDEQYF
DNA: TGTGCCAGTACGGAATGGGGATCGGACGAGCAGTACTTC
V: TRBV19
length: 13
D: -
size: once
J: TRBJ2-7

CDR3: CASDKTGASQETQYF
DNA: TGTGCCAGCGACAAGACCGGGGCCAGCCAAGAGACCCAGTACTTC
V: TRBV3-1/TRBV3-2
length: 15
D: -
size: -
J: TRBJ2-5

CDR3: CASSLVARGGTGELFF
DNA: TGCGCCAGCAGCTTGGTGGCGCGGGGAGGCACCGGGGAGCTGTTTTTT
V: TRBV5-1
length: 16
D: -
size: once
J: TRBJ2-2

CDR3: CASSNQGTYEQYF
DNA: TGTGCCAGCAGTAACCAGGGGACCTACGAGCAGTACTTC
V: TRBV6-5
length: 13
D: -
size: -
J: TRBJ2-7

CDR3: CASSQGQGDQPQHF
DNA: TGTGCCAGCTCACAAGGACAGGGGGATCAGCCCCAGCATTTT
V: TRBV18
length: 14
D: TRBD1
size: -
J: TRBJ1-5

CDR3: CASKGETGIYGYTF
DNA: TGTGCCAGCAAGGGGGAGACAGGGATCTATGGCTACACCTTC
V: TRBV2
length: 14
D: TRBD1
size: -
J: TRBJ1-2

CDR3: CASSVDPRTSSETQYF
DNA: TGTGCCAGCAGTGTAGACCCCCGGACTAGTTCGGAGACCCAGTACTTC
V: TRBV2
length: 16
D: TRBD2
size: -
J: TRBJ2-5

CDR3: CASSLDRGNTEAFF
DNA: TGTGCCAGCAGCCTGGACAGGGGGAACACTGAAGCTTTCTTT
V: TRBV11-3
length: 14
D: TRBD1
size: once
J: TRBJ1-1

CDR3: CASSLELLAEAFF
DNA: TGTGCCAGCAGCTTGGAGTTGCTCGCTGAAGCTTTCTTT
V: TRBV11-2
length: 13
D: -
size: -
J: TRBJ1-1

CDR3: CAIKGLGVSNEQFF
DNA: TGTGCCATCAAGGGGCTAGGGGTCTCCAATGAGCAGTTCTTC
V: TRBV10-3
length: 14
D: -
size: -
J: TRBJ2-1

CDR3: CASRTGSVDEQFF
DNA: TGTGCCAGCAGGACAGGGTCTGTCGATGAGCAGTTCTTC
V: TRBV2
length: 13
D: TRBD1
size: once
J: TRBJ2-1

CDR3: CASSVGPADNSPLHF
DNA: TGTGCCAGCAGCGTAGGCCCAGCGGACAATTCACCCCTCCACTTT
V: TRBV9
length: 15
D: -
size: -
J: TRBJ1-6

CDR3: CASSGGRKADTQYF
DNA: TGTGCCAGCAGTGGAGGACGGAAGGCAGATACGCAGTATTTT
V: TRBV2
length: 14
D: -
size: -
J: TRBJ2-3

CDR3: CASSLTAWGIRNQPQHF
DNA: TGTGCCAGTAGTTTAACAGCCTGGGGGATACGCAATCAGCCCCAGCATTTT
V: TRBV19
length: 17
D: -
size: -
J: TRBJ1-5

CDR3: CASSFPGQQNEKLFF
DNA: TGTGCCAGCAGCTTTCCGGGACAGCAGAATGAAAAACTGTTTTTT
V: TRBV7-2
length: 15
D: TRBD1
size: -
J: TRBJ1-4

CDR3: CASSVYRASRTEAFF
DNA: TGCGCCAGCAGCGTTTACAGGGCAAGTCGGACTGAAGCTTTCTTT
V: TRBV5-1
length: 15
D: -
size: -
J: TRBJ1-1

CDR3: CASSPPFGANTEAFF
DNA: TGTGCCAGCAGCCCCCCATTCGGGGCGAACACTGAAGCTTTCTTT
V: TRBV5-4
length: 15
D: -
size: -
J: TRBJ1-1

CDR3: CASGLVRHPVRGRGTDTQYF
DNA: TGTGCTAGTGGTTTGGTTCGCCACCCGGTGCGGGGGCGCGGGACAGATACGCAGTATTTT
V: TRBV12-5
length: 20
D: -
size: -
J: TRBJ2-3

CDR3: CASSYSPQTGVPGELFF
DNA: TGTGCCAGCAGTTACTCCCCGCAGACAGGGGTTCCCGGGGAGCTGTTTTTT
V: TRBV6-2/TRBV6-3
length: 17
D: TRBD1
size: -
J: TRBJ2-2

CDR3: CASSVEGTQGNTQYF
DNA: TGTGCCAGCAGCGTAGAAGGGACCCAGGGCAATACGCAGTATTTT
V: TRBV9
length: 15
D: -
size: -
J: TRBJ2-3

CDR3: CASSFTGGAGQPQHF
DNA: TGTGCCAGCAGCTTTACAGGGGGCGCGGGTCAGCCCCAGCATTTT
V: TRBV7-2
length: 15
D: TRBD1
size: -
J: TRBJ1-5

CDR3: CASSYQAGRATNEKLFF
DNA: TGCGCCAGCAGCTACCAGGCCGGGAGGGCAACTAATGAAAAACTGTTTTTT
V: TRBV5-1
length: 17
D: -
size: -
J: TRBJ1-4

CDR3: CASSEPGLARGGELFF
DNA: TGTGCCAGCAGTGAACCCGGGTTGGCCAGGGGCGGGGAGCTGTTTTTT
V: TRBV2
length: 16
D: -
size: -
J: TRBJ2-2

CDR3: CASSSTPGNTIYF
DNA: TGTGCCAGTAGTTCCACTCCTGGTAACACCATATATTTT
V: TRBV19
length: 13
D: -
size: -
J: TRBJ1-3

CDR3: CASSPPGWIYGYTF
DNA: TGTGCCAGCAGTCCCCCAGGGTGGATCTATGGCTACACCTTC
V: TRBV28
length: 14
D: -
size: -
J: TRBJ1-2

CDR3: CASSEFGGRNSPLHF
DNA: TGTGCCAGCAGTGAATTTGGGGGCCGGAATTCACCCCTCCACTTT
V: TRBV25-1
length: 15
D: -
size: -
J: TRBJ1-6

CDR3: CASSLSRGSNQPQHF
DNA: TGTGCCAGCAGTTTAAGTAGGGGAAGCAATCAGCCCCAGCATTTT
V: TRBV27
length: 15
D: -
size: -
J: TRBJ1-5

CDR3: CASSQGVTDNEKLFF
DNA: TGTGCCAGCAGCCAAGGGGTAACGGATAATGAAAAACTGTTTTTT
V: TRBV4-2
length: 15
D: -
size: once
J: TRBJ1-4

CDR3: CSASKAVGNQPQHF
DNA: TGCAGTGCTAGTAAGGCAGTTGGTAACCAGCCCCAGCATTTT
V: TRBV20-1
length: 14
D: -
size: -
J: TRBJ1-5

CDR3: CASRDSATNEKLFF
DNA: TGCGCCAGCAGGGACAGTGCAACTAATGAAAAACTGTTTTTT
V: TRBV10-2
length: 14
D: -
size: -
J: TRBJ1-4

CDR3: CASSLAGDLNTEAFF
DNA: TGTGCCAGCAGCTTGGCAGGAGACTTGAACACTGAAGCTTTCTTT
V: TRBV7-9
length: 15
D: -
size: -
J: TRBJ1-1

CDR3: CASTRTSPPFDTQYF
DNA: TGTGCCAGCACCAGGACTAGCCCACCCTTCGATACGCAGTATTTT
V: TRBV28
length: 15
D: TRBD2
size: -
J: TRBJ2-3

CDR3: CASSGGFGTDTQYF
DNA: TGTGCCAGCAGCGGAGGTTTCGGCACAGATACGCAGTATTTT
V: TRBV5-5
length: 14
D: -
size: -
J: TRBJ2-3

CDR3: CASRETGGRTEAFF
DNA: TGTGCCAGCCGAGAAACAGGGGGTAGGACTGAAGCTTTCTTT
V: TRBV28
length: 14
D: TRBD1
size: -
J: TRBJ1-1

CDR3: CASSDNLNTEAFF
DNA: TGTGCCAGCAGTGACAACCTGAACACTGAAGCTTTCTTT
V: TRBV6-1
length: 13
D: -
size: -
J: TRBJ1-1

CDR3: CASSWGSGGKETQYF
DNA: TGTGCCAGCAGCTGGGGGAGCGGGGGGAAAGAGACCCAGTACTTC
V: TRBV7-7
length: 15
D: TRBD2
size: -
J: TRBJ2-5